The 26 T cell receptor beta chains listed next were all sequenced from one sample in a study of blood T cell repertoires in COVID-19. Data came from immunoSEQ multiplex PCR; TCRdb stores just in-frame clones and leaves some out. The repertoire holds approximately 210,000 clones, with approximately 80% as singletons. Sequencing was performed on PBMCs or T cells enriched from blood (not recorded which). Source of these receptors: a woman in her forties or fifties with acute COVID-19.

CDR3 sequence (DNA): TGTGCCAGCAGCTTGACGCAGGGGGTTTCAGCTTTCTTT. It is translated as CASSLTQGVSAFF. This chain links TRBV13 with TRBJ1-1; 7 bases match TRBD1. The junction had 8 bases not matched to a gene; V was cut back by 3 bases and J by 10 bases. Germline V CDR1 and CDR2: PRHDT, FYEKMQ (reference sequence). The CDR3 totals 13 residues.

The genes are TRBV6-2 or TRBV6-3 and TRBJ2-1; D ambiguous. The CDR3 has 12 amino acids. Trimming removed 5 bases from V and 12 bases from J, with 14 bases in between. The germline V gene has CDR1 MNHEY and CDR2 SVGEGT. For the CDR3, the DNA is TGTGCCAGCAGTACCGGGTCTTTAAGGCAGTTCTTC. It yields the protein CASSTGSLRQFF.

This chain joins TRBV14 and TRBJ2-3; weak D call: TRBD2 (6 bases). In germline, CDR1 is SGHDN, CDR2 FVKESK. Trimming removed 0 bases at V and 4 bases at J, with 14 bases between. The CDR3 length is 16 residues. The CDR3 region is CASSQEPGLFSDTQYF. The CDR3 region has the DNA TGTGCCAGCAGCCAAGAACCGGGACTCTTCTCAGATACGCAGTATTTT.

The chain uses TRBV5-4 and TRBJ2-1, with unresolved D. CDR3 length: 15 residues. Germline lookup yields CDR1 SGHNT and CDR2 YYREEE (reference sequence). Trimming removed 5 bases from V and 0 bases from J, with 12 bases in between. The CDR3 loop is CASSLVKISYNEQFF. CDR3 sequence (DNA): TGTGCCAGCAGTCTAGTTAAAATCTCCTACAATGAGCAGTTCTTC.

J is TRBJ2-3 and V is TRBV12-5, with 10 bases aligning to TRBD1. CDR3 length equals 15 residues. V shed 6 bases and J 3 bases; nucleotides not matched to a gene: 6. Germline CDR1 LGHNT, CDR2 FRNRAP. For the CDR3, the DNA is TGTGCTAGTGGCCCGACAGGGGGCATAACAGATACGCAGTATTTT. It encodes CASGPTGGITDTQYF.

The CDR3 DNA reads as TGTGCCAGCAGCCCGAACACTCGGACTAGCGGGAACTACGGTGAGCAGTTCTTC. Its protein product is CASSPNTRTSGNYGEQFF. V is TRBV7-2 and J is TRBJ2-1; 12 bases map to TRBD2. The V gene's germline CDR1 is SGHTA and CDR2 FQGNSA. With 5 bases clipped from V and 9 bases from J, the junction kept 17 bases outside the gene matches. The CDR3 is made up of 18 amino acids.

V is TRBV27 and J is TRBJ1-1; 9 bases agree with TRBD1. V trimming: 3 bases; J trimming: 4 bases; junction bases outside the gene matches: 12. This CDR3 is built from 17 residues. Germline V gene data show CDR1 as MNHEY and CDR2 as SMNVEV (reference sequence). For the CDR3, the DNA is TGTGCCAGCAGTTTCGGCCCGGGACAGGGAATTCGCACTGAAGCTTTCTTT. It specifies CASSFGPGQGIRTEAFF.

The CDR3 region is CASSIGTEDQPQHF. In DNA, the CDR3 is TGTGCCAGCAGCATAGGGACAGAGGACCAGCCCCAGCATTTT. This chain uses TRBV7-6 with TRBJ1-5, with 7 nucleotides matching TRBD1. J gave up 7 bases and V 5 bases, and 8 bases lay outside the gene matches. From germline, CDR1 is SGHVS and CDR2 FNYEAQ. The CDR3 is 14 residues long.

This chain links TRBV19 with TRBJ1-3; D not resolved. The germline V gene has CDR1 LNHDA and CDR2 SQIVND (reference sequence). This CDR3 region has 15 residues. Trimming took off 7 bases at V and 0 bases at J, with 13 bases between the two ends. CDR3 protein: CASKVGANSGNTIYF. CDR3 nucleotides: TGTGCCAGTAAGGTTGGAGCCAACTCTGGAAACACCATATATTTT.

V gene TRBV5-5 combines with J gene TRBJ1-1; TRBD1 is a possible D gene (6 bases). Germline CDR1 is SGHKS and CDR2 is YYEKEE (reference sequence). The V end lost 3 bases, the J end lost 7 bases, and 13 bases lay between the germline ends. CDR3 length equals 13 residues. For the CDR3, the DNA is TGTGCCAGCAGCTACGGGGGGGCTAATGAAGCTTTCTTT. Translation: CASSYGGANEAFF. The whole variable domain, remainder taken from reference TRBV5-5 and TRBJ1-1, is DAGVTQSPTHLIKTRGQQVTLRCSPISGHKSVSWYQQVLGQGPQFIFQYYEKEERGRGNFPDRFSARQFPNYSSELNVNALLLGDSALYLCASSYGGANEAFFGQGTRLTVV.

This clone was observed a single time. The J gene is TRBJ1-5, the V gene TRBV21-1; TRBD1 was called by the table and not checked on the DNA. TRBV21-1 is designated a pseudogene. This CDR3 is 16 amino acids long. In nucleotides, the CDR3 is TGTGCCAGCACCCAGCCCCGGGACAGGGGGTGTCAGCCCCAGCATTTT. Amino acids: CASTQPRDRGCQPQHF.

This sequence joins TRBV6-5 and TRBJ1-6; D unclear. CDR1 is MNHEY and CDR2 is SVGAGI in the germline V gene. V was cut by 4 bases and J by 3 bases, with 4 bases left in between. The CDR3 totals 13 residues. CDR3 in amino acids: CASSSVYNSPLHF. The DNA of the CDR3 is TGTGCCAGCAGTTCTGTCTATAATTCACCCCTCCACTTT.

V is TRBV28 and J is TRBJ2-7; 13 nucleotides match TRBD2. V lost 6 bases to trimming and J lost 5 bases; unmatched junction nucleotides: 10. From germline, CDR1 is MDHEN and CDR2 SYDVKM. The CDR3 covers 16 residues. CDR3 amino acids: CASSLHGTSGMNEQYF. CDR3 in DNA: TGTGCCAGCAGCCTGCACGGGACTAGCGGGATGAACGAGCAGTACTTC.

The CDR3 nucleotides read TGTGCCAGCAGTACTAATAGCGGGAGGCGAGAGACCCAGTACTTC. This encodes CASSTNSGRRETQYF. V is TRBV28 and J is TRBJ2-5; 10 bases are shared with TRBD2. J lost 4 bases, V lost 5 bases, and 7 bases had no gene match. This CDR3 is 15 amino acids long. Germline V gene sequence: CDR1 MDHEN, CDR2 SYDVKM.

This sequence joins TRBV3-1 (or the pseudogene TRBV3-2) and TRBJ2-5; possible D gene TRBD1, 6 bases. The CDR3 extends over 15 amino acids. V gave up 5 bases and J gave up 8 bases, with 21 bases separating them. The germline V gene has CDR1 LGHDT and CDR2 YNNKEL (reference sequence). The CDR3 loop reads CASSWNDRKKSTQYF. The CDR3, as DNA: TGTGCCAGCAGCTGGAATGACAGGAAGAAGTCTACCCAGTACTTC.

This clone was seen a few times. V and J are TRBV5-6 and TRBJ1-2, with D unresolved. Trimming removed 0 bases at V and 5 bases at J, with 8 bases between. The CDR3 covers 13 residues. Germline values: CDR1 SGHDT, CDR2 YYEEEE. CDR3: CASSLAPDYGYTF. In DNA form, the CDR3 reads TGTGCCAGCAGCTTGGCCCCAGATTATGGCTACACCTTC.

V and J are TRBV14 and TRBJ2-1; perhaps TRBD1 as D (5 bases). The CDR3 spans 16 residues. Germline V gene data show CDR1 as SGHDN and CDR2 as FVKESK. V lost 2 bases to trimming and J lost 7 bases, with 18 bases between them. As DNA, the CDR3 is TGTGCCAGCAGCCAACAGGGAACAATTATAAGGAATGAGCAGTTCTTC. It is translated as CASSQQGTIIRNEQFF.

The rearrangement links TRBV2 to TRBJ2-3; unclear D gene. The CDR3 covers 13 residues. CDR1 SNHLY and CDR2 FYNNEI come from the germline V gene. The germline V and J ends were trimmed by 4 bases and 6 bases, with 11 bases remaining between them. CDR3 sequence reads: CASSGHHTDTQYF. CDR3 in DNA: TGTGCCAGCAGTGGACACCACACGGATACGCAGTATTTT.

The chain employs TRBV11-3 and TRBJ2-7, with 9 positions matching TRBD2. This CDR3 spans 14 amino acids. Germline CDR1 reads SGHNT; CDR2 reads YENEEA. The J segment lost 4 bases and the V segment lost 5 bases, leaving 6 bases of the junction unmatched. Written as DNA, the CDR3 is TGTGCCAGCAGCCGAGCGGGGGGATTTTACGAGCAGTACTTC. Protein: CASSRAGGFYEQYF.

This sequence joins TRBV27 and TRBJ2-1; TRBD2 aligns across 9 bases. There are 17 residues in the CDR3. V shed 4 bases, J shed 7 bases, and the junction held 14 bases outside the gene matches. Germline V gene sequence: CDR1 MNHEY, CDR2 SMNVEV (reference sequence). The CDR3 sequence: CASSSVSFAGGQNEQFF. CDR3 sequence (DNA): TGTGCCAGCAGTTCTGTATCGTTTGCGGGGGGGCAAAATGAGCAGTTCTTC.

CDR3 sequence reads: CASRGQFPGEKLFF. The CDR3 DNA reads TGTGCCAGCAGGGGACAGTTTCCCGGGGAAAAACTGTTTTTT. The chain couples TRBV6-5 to TRBJ1-4, with 7 nucleotides matching TRBD1. V was pared by 6 bases and J by 8 bases, with 9 bases of the junction left unmatched. There are 14 residues in the CDR3. The germline gives CDR1 MNHEY, CDR2 SVGAGI.

The rearrangement links TRBV4-3 to TRBJ2-3; D might be TRBD2 (5 bases). The CDR3 covers 14 residues. Germline loops: CDR1 LGHNA, CDR2 YSLEER. V was trimmed by 1 base and J by 4 bases, leaving 9 bases between them. CDR3 bases: TGCGCCAGCAGCCAAGGTTCGGGGTCAGATACGCAGTATTTT. Its protein product is CASSQGSGSDTQYF.

The chain joins TRBV10-2 to TRBJ2-7; D is undetermined. Between the trimmed V and J ends, which lost 8 bases and 2 bases, there was a span of 10 bases. CDR1 and CDR2 from the germline V gene are WSHSY and SAAADI. The CDR3 length is 12 residues. The CDR3 sequence is CASGFETYEQYF. CDR3 bases: TGCGCCAGCGGTTTTGAGACCTACGAGCAGTACTTC.

J is TRBJ2-7 and V is TRBV12-3 or TRBV12-4; the D is unclear. The CDR3 length is 12 residues. The V and J ends lost 4 bases and 3 bases respectively, with 7 bases between them. CDR3 DNA: TGTGCCAGCAGTTCCCCAGGCTACGAGCAGTACTTC. Its translation: CASSSPGYEQYF.

The rearrangement links TRBV27 to TRBJ1-2; D is unclear. In germline, CDR1 is MNHEY, CDR2 SMNVEV (reference sequence). Trimming pared 0 bases from V and 7 bases from J, leaving 18 bases between. This CDR3 has 16 amino acids. CDR3: CASSLSPPRSAGGYTF. The CDR3 coding sequence is TGTGCCAGCAGTTTATCCCCCCCGAGGAGTGCCGGTGGCTACACCTTC.

The CDR3 nucleotides read TGTGCCAGCAGTCTTAGGACTAGCGGAGGGAATACCTACGAGCAGTACTTC. Encoded protein: CASSLRTSGGNTYEQYF. The chain is built from TRBV6-2 or TRBV6-3 and TRBJ2-7; TRBD2 agrees at 10 bases. In germline, CDR1 is MNHEY, CDR2 SVGEGT. There are 17 residues in the CDR3. V lost 5 bases to trimming and J lost 2 bases; unmatched junction nucleotides: 12.